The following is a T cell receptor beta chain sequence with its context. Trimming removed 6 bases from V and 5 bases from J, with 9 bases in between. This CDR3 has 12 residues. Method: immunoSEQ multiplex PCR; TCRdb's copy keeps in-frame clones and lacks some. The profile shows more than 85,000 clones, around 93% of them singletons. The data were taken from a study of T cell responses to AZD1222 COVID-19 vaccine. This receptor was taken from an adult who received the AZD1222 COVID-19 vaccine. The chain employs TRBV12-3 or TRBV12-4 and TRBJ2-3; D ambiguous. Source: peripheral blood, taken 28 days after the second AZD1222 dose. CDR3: CASRELEDTQYF. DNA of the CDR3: TGTGCCAGCAGGGAACTGGAAGATACGCAGTATTTT.